The rows below give T cell receptor beta chains drawn from one sample of a study of T-cell memory formation after mild COVID-19. TCRdb analysed the 5' RACE reads with MiXCR anew, one entry per CDR3 protein. Of about 360,000 distinct CDR3 sequences listed, around 14% are singletons. Material for sequencing was PBMCs or a T cell subset sorted from them (not recorded which). Every receptor here comes from a man in his late teens or twenties who had mild COVID-19 (a few samples of this study predate the infection). Cell type and time point are not known. Each CDR3 is given with its conserved first and last residue. Fields, in order: V gene, D gene, J gene, CDR3 length, clone size, CDR3 protein, CDR3 DNA. D genes are given only for firm matches. Clone size is stated in some rows and not others, as once, few, many or a class when expanded.

>TRBV24-1|-|TRBJ1-2|16|few
CATSDAGTASNYGYNF
TGTGCCACCAGTGATGCCGGGACGGCTTCTAACTATGGCTACAACTTC
>TRBV27|-|TRBJ2-1|12|few
CASSQLDNEQFF
TGTGCCAGCAGTCAACTAGACAATGAGCAGTTCTTC
>TRBV10-2|TRBD2|TRBJ2-1|17|-
CASSVPWEGRSYNEQFF
TGCGCCAGCAGTGTTCCCTGGGAGGGGCGCTCCTACAATGAGCAGTTCTTC
>TRBV7-6|-|TRBJ1-5|14|few
CASSLAPQFQPQHF
TGTGCCAGCAGCTTAGCGCCCCAGTTTCAGCCCCAGCATTTT
>TRBV29-1|TRBD2|TRBJ2-1|16|-
CSVEDALAGWYNEQFF
TGCAGCGTTGAAGATGCGCTAGCGGGGTGGTACAATGAGCAGTTCTTC
>TRBV28|-|TRBJ1-6|15|-
CASSSPSNLFSPLHF
TGTGCCAGCAGTTCCCCCTCTAATTTGTTTTCACCCCTCCACTTT
>TRBV15|-|TRBJ2-1|17|-
CATSRAEAVSSYNEQFF
TGTGCCACCAGCAGAGCGGAGGCGGTAAGCTCCTACAATGAGCAGTTCTTC
>TRBV4-3|-|TRBJ1-1|15|-
CASSQESGRNTEAFF
TGCGCCAGCAGCCAAGAGTCGGGGAGGAACACTGAAGCTTTCTTT
>TRBV7-8|TRBD2|TRBJ2-2|19|-
CASSLVLTSGGPNTGELFF
TGTGCCAGCAGCTTAGTTCTGACTAGCGGGGGCCCAAACACCGGGGAGCTGTTTTTT
>TRBV5-6|-|TRBJ2-1|13|few
CASSFGPINEQFF
TGTGCCAGCAGCTTCGGTCCCATCAATGAGCAGTTCTTC
>TRBV14|-|TRBJ2-5|13|-
CASSQRKQETQYF
TGTGCCAGCAGCCAACGGAAACAAGAGACCCAGTACTTC
>TRBV28|TRBD1|TRBJ1-1|14|few
CASTRQGARTEAFF
TGTGCCAGCACCCGACAGGGGGCGCGAACTGAAGCTTTCTTT
>TRBV6-6|-|TRBJ1-5|13|few
CASSYGERQPQHF
TGTGCCAGCAGTTACGGGGAGAGACAGCCCCAGCATTTT
>TRBV25-1|-|TRBJ1-2|12|-
CASSDWGYGYTF
TGTGCCAGCAGCGACTGGGGGTATGGCTACACCTTC
>TRBV29-1|-|TRBJ2-2|11|few
CSVLWQGELFF
TGCAGCGTTCTATGGCAGGGGGAGCTGTTTTTT
>TRBV5-1|-|TRBJ2-3|12|-
CASGEPTDTQYF
TGCGCCAGCGGGGAGCCCACAGATACGCAGTATTTT
>TRBV20-1|-|TRBJ1-2|13|few
CSATPDSNYGYTF
TGCAGTGCTACCCCCGACAGTAACTATGGCTACACCTTC
>TRBV20-1|TRBD1|TRBJ2-3|17|-
CSARVKQGVLNTDTQYF
TGCAGTGCTAGGGTTAAACAGGGGGTCCTAAACACAGATACGCAGTATTTT
>TRBV5-1|-|TRBJ1-1|13|-
CASSPMDGTEAFF
TGCGCCAGCAGCCCCATGGACGGGACTGAAGCTTTCTTT
>TRBV9|-|TRBJ1-6|15|-
CASSVESSYNSPLHF
TGTGCCAGCAGCGTAGAAAGCTCCTATAATTCACCCCTCCACTTT
>TRBV5-1|-|TRBJ1-2|14|few
CASSPEGSGLSYTF
TGCGCCAGCAGCCCGGAGGGGTCAGGGCTCAGCTACACCTTC
>TRBV7-9|-|TRBJ1-1|13|few
CASRFRVGTEAFF
TGTGCCAGCAGGTTCAGGGTTGGCACTGAAGCTTTCTTT
>TRBV9|-|TRBJ2-1|13|few
CASSVTSSNEQFF
TGTGCCAGCAGCGTAACTAGCAGCAATGAGCAGTTCTTC
>TRBV6-2/TRBV6-3|TRBD1|TRBJ1-2|17|few
CASRRRQSGTVYYGYTF
TGTGCCAGCCGAAGGCGGCAGTCCGGGACAGTATATTATGGCTACACCTTC
>TRBV20-1|TRBD2|TRBJ2-1|14|few
CSAQRGESYNEQFF
TGCAGTGCTCAGCGGGGAGAATCCTACAATGAGCAGTTCTTC
>TRBV20-1|-|TRBJ1-2|13|few
CSARGTANYGYTF
TGCAGTGCTAGAGGGACAGCTAACTATGGCTACACCTTC
>TRBV5-5|TRBD1|TRBJ2-5|16|-
CASSLVGRGTQETQYF
TGTGCCAGCAGCTTGGTAGGCAGGGGGACCCAAGAGACCCAGTACTTC
>TRBV12-3/TRBV12-4|-|TRBJ1-1|11|-
CASSLSAEAFF
TGTGCCAGCAGTTTATCCGCTGAAGCTTTCTTT
>TRBV7-6|TRBD1|TRBJ2-7|12|-
CASSVGQAKQYF
TGTGCCAGCAGCGTAGGACAGGCCAAGCAGTACTTC
>TRBV5-1|TRBD2|TRBJ2-7|15|-
CASSLGLAGDYEQYF
TGCGCCAGCAGCCTAGGACTAGCGGGGGACTACGAGCAGTACTTC
>TRBV30|-|TRBJ2-2|14|few
CAWSVSGSGGELFF
TGTGCCTGGAGTGTCTCCGGGTCGGGCGGGGAGCTGTTTTTT
>TRBV12-3/TRBV12-4|-|TRBJ1-4|13|-
CASSLQGRVKLFF
TGTGCCAGCAGTTTGCAGGGTAGGGTCAAACTGTTTTTT
>TRBV5-1|-|TRBJ2-1|15|few
CASSLPRGTYNEQFF
TGCGCCAGCAGCTTACCGAGGGGAACCTACAATGAGCAGTTCTTC
>TRBV6-5|-|TRBJ2-5|14|-
CASSYYGGGETQYF
TGTGCCAGCAGTTACTACGGAGGGGGTGAGACCCAGTACTTC
>TRBV7-2|-|TRBJ2-3|15|few
CASSFGLPRGDTQYF
TGTGCCAGCAGCTTTGGACTACCCAGGGGAGATACGCAGTATTTT
>TRBV11-2|TRBD2|TRBJ2-5|17|few
CASSLMRTSGSMETQYF
TGTGCCAGCAGCTTAATGCGGACTAGCGGTTCTATGGAGACCCAGTACTTC
>TRBV6-5|-|TRBJ1-1|10|-
CATGHTEAFF
TGTGCCACCGGGCACACTGAAGCTTTCTTT
>TRBV25-1|-|TRBJ1-2|13|-
CASKAGEKGGYTF
TGTGCCAGCAAGGCAGGGGAGAAGGGAGGCTACACCTTC
>TRBV25-1|-|TRBJ2-1|14|-
CASSEIRDLSEQFF
TGTGCCAGCAGTGAAATCAGGGATTTAAGTGAGCAGTTCTTC
>TRBV24-1|-|TRBJ2-1|12|medium-sized
CATSDLRYEQFF
TGTGCCACCAGTGATCTTAGGTATGAGCAGTTCTTC
>TRBV29-1|-|TRBJ2-7|13|-
CSVSVGVSYEQYF
TGCAGCGTTTCAGTGGGGGTCTCCTACGAGCAGTACTTC
>TRBV3-1|-|TRBJ1-2|18|few
CASSQDWDGTQANYGYTF
TGTGCCAGCAGCCAAGACTGGGATGGGACTCAAGCTAACTATGGCTACACCTTC
>TRBV5-1|-|TRBJ1-5|13|many
CASSLEPNQPQHF
TGCGCCAGCAGCTTGGAACCCAATCAGCCCCAGCATTTT
>TRBV7-8|-|TRBJ1-2|14|-
CASSLGLGNYGYTF
TGTGCCAGCAGCTTAGGCTTAGGGAACTATGGCTACACCTTC
>TRBV5-1|-|TRBJ1-2|15|-
CASSLDSGGYYGYTF
TGCGCCAGCAGCCTGGACAGTGGAGGATATTATGGCTACACCTTC
>TRBV7-3|-|TRBJ2-6|15|few
CASSPGPAGANVLTF
TGTGCCAGCAGCCCAGGGCCGGCTGGGGCCAACGTCCTGACTTTC
>TRBV15|-|TRBJ2-3|14|few
CATSRDLGSDTQYF
TGTGCCACCAGCAGAGATCTAGGGTCTGATACGCAGTATTTT
>TRBV5-6|-|TRBJ2-3|13|many
CASSLSLTDTQYF
TGTGCCAGCAGCTTGTCCCTCACAGATACGCAGTATTTT
>TRBV18|TRBD1|TRBJ1-2|15|few
CASSRDRETNYGYTF
TGTGCCAGCTCCCGGGACAGAGAAACTAACTATGGCTACACCTTC
>TRBV9|-|TRBJ2-2|16|few
CASSVAPGANTGELFF
TGTGCCAGCAGCGTCGCCCCAGGGGCGAACACCGGGGAGCTGTTTTTT
>TRBV7-8|-|TRBJ2-7|15|many
CASSQHQGPSYEQYF
TGTGCCAGCAGCCAGCACCAGGGGCCCTCCTACGAGCAGTACTTC
>TRBV5-4|-|TRBJ1-1|12|-
CASSWVGQRAFF
TGTGCCAGCAGCTGGGTCGGACAGAGAGCTTTCTTT
>TRBV30|-|TRBJ2-5|13|-
CAWSVGGKETQYF
TGTGCCTGGAGTGTTGGGGGCAAGGAGACCCAGTACTTC